What follows are 3 T cell receptor beta chains derived from one specimen sequenced in a study of OX40 agonist ivuxolimab in advanced cancers. Method: immunoSEQ multiplex PCR; TCRdb's copy keeps in-frame clones and lacks some. The sample has 50,000 to 65,000 clones; about 89% are singletons. The sample here was CD4+ or CD8+ T cells sorted from blood, taken in a trial of the OX40 agonist ivuxolimab. The receptors originated from an adult with an advanced solid tumor such as melanoma, head and neck, liver or kidney cancer.

The rearrangement links TRBV7-9 to TRBJ2-5; 9 bases agree with TRBD1. V dropped 5 bases and J dropped 4; count of bases not matched to a gene: 8. The CDR3 has 15 amino acids. From germline, CDR1 is SEHNR and CDR2 FQNEAQ (reference sequence). The CDR3 nucleotides are TGTGCCAGCAGCGGGACCGGGACAGGGCGAGAGACCCAGTACTTC. This encodes CASSGTGTGRETQYF.

This chain connects TRBV28 to TRBJ2-1, with D possibly TRBD2 on 6 matching bases. V was pared by 5 bases and J by 4 bases, with 12 bases between. This CDR3 is built from 14 residues. Germline V gene lookup returns CDR1 MDHEN and CDR2 SYDVKM. The CDR3 spells CASSLGAGYNEQFF. CDR3 coding DNA: TGTGCCAGCAGTCTTGGGGCGGGATACAATGAGCAGTTCTTC.

This clone has only one observation. V gene TRBV11-2 combines with J gene TRBJ2-7, with a tentative D call TRBD1 (5 bases). Germline V CDR1 and CDR2: SGHAT, FQNNGV. The V gene lost 1 base and the J gene lost 3 bases, with 16 bases spanning the gap. The CDR3 spans 16 residues. The CDR3 here is CASSLVSRREYYEQYF. CDR3 DNA sequence: TGTGCCAGCAGCTTAGTTTCTCGCAGGGAATACTACGAGCAGTACTTC.